This T cell receptor beta chain appears in the sequencing data of a study of identical twins. Study-level findings and limits: For out-of-frame alpha sequences shared by twins, low generation probability was in excess. Researchers reported weaker excess twin sharing in beta out-of-frame sequences.

TCRdb independently ran MiXCR on the 5' RACE reads; one entry per CDR3 protein. The data show 500,000 or so distinct CDR3 sequences, roughly an eighth seen once. As regards this clonotype: Its target is unknown.

The same sample was also used in a study of yellow fever vaccine responses in identical twins.

Specimen: CD4+ T cells sorted from blood. This receptor was taken from a woman aged 18-29 years in good health.

The CDR3 loop is CASSPYHRAERYNEQFF. The CDR3 nucleotides read TGTGCCAGCAGCCCTTATCACCGAGCAGAACGGTACAATGAGCAGTTCTTC. This sequence joins TRBV7-2 and TRBJ2-1; D remains ambiguous. V was shortened by 5 bases and J by 4 bases, with 21 bases between the two germline ends. The CDR3 spans 17 residues. CDR1 and CDR2 from the germline V gene are SGHTA and FQGNSA.